Detailed here is one TCR beta chain. These data come from a study of blood T cells in healthy people across ages. A second PCR of roughly 7 to 11 cycles used a sample-barcoded 5' primer and a J-beta primer mix. TCRdb re-derived calls from the 5' RACE reads in MiXCR, one entry per CDR3 protein. The top ten hold over 35% of the sample, which has hundreds of thousands of distinct CDR3 sequences, 45% to 65% seen once. Germline V gives CDR1 SEHNR, CDR2 FQNEAQ (reference sequence). The CDR3 is 16 amino acids. V gave up 3 bases and J gave up 2 bases; unmatched junction bases: 6. The rearrangement uses TRBV7-9 and TRBJ2-5; 10 bases match TRBD2. Sequencing input: blood. The source is a man aged 55 to 70 in good health. CDR3 residues: CASSLPTSGPQETQYF. CDR3 sequence (DNA): TGTGCCAGCAGCTTGCCGACTAGCGGGCCGCAAGAGACCCAGTACTTC.